This T cell receptor beta chain was sequenced during a study of T cells expressing NK-cell markers (dated by TCRdb to 2018 to 2020). For the study in its entirety: Fewer than ten donors provided sorted CD3+CD56+NKG2C+, CD3+CD56+NKG2C- and CD3+CD56-NKG2C+ T-cell subsets, whose TCR beta-chain repertoires were profiled. Among the eight sequenced donors, only one was HCMV-seronegative, while the other seven were HCMV-seropositive. All eight donors whose samples were sequenced were randomly selected healthy volunteers, three of them men and five women. Sequencing of the libraries produced 2 x 150 bp reads on Illumina HiSeq 2000/2500, MiSeq or NextSeq.

HCMV serostatus was determined by detecting HCMV-specific IgG in serum with a commercial ELISA kit. Peripheral blood mononuclear cells were isolated from blood by Ficoll density gradient centrifugation. What the work shows at the level of the full study, not this receptor alone: In a handful of donors, the dominant CD3+CD56+NKG2C+ clonotypes were among the top 10 CD8+ clonotypes and accounted for roughly 1.0-7.5% of CD8+ T cells. Those dominant clonotypes were again the most abundant among CD3+CD56-NKG2C+ cells in a handful of donors, at roughly 28.3-60.1%. Whether the expanded NKG2C-expressing T cell clones were specific for HCMV antigens was left unclear.

Sequencing was performed on an Illumina HiSeq 2000. TCR beta cDNA libraries were made by 5'RACE template switching that added a universal primer site and unique molecular identifiers. cDNA synthesis was primed from the TCR beta constant segment and was followed by two successive PCR amplification steps. In the paper's pipeline: MIGEC was used to demultiplex reads and group reads by UMI, and MiTCR was used to assemble and quantify clonotypes. Only TCR cDNA sequences supported by at least two reads were kept to exclude erroneous sequences. The tcR package was used for downstream repertoire analysis, and clonotypes were matched across fractions by CDR3 nucleotide sequence plus V segment. VDJmatch was used to annotate antigen specificity against VDJdb, with one amino acid substitution allowed in CDR3. TCRdb reprocessed the reads and lists each CDR3 protein sequence as a single entry, with no DNA. TCRdb, not the authors, supplied the V and J calls. The table for this sample records approximately 380,000 distinct CDR3 sequences. The ten biggest clones cover 4% to 6.5% of the sample.

The germline V gene provides CDR1 MNHNS and CDR2 SASEGT. The CDR3 runs 11 amino acids, cysteine and phenylalanine included. No DNA accompanies this entry. For this clonotype: Its cognate antigen has yet to be identified.

Sequenced material: blood T cells: a sorted CD56 or NKG2C T cell subset, CD4+ or CD8+ T cells, or bulk PBMC T cells (not recorded which). The source is a man aged 18 to 69 in good health. The chain links TRBV6-1 with TRBJ2-3. The CDR3 has the sequence CASSEGSTQYF.